This is a list of T cell receptor beta chains from one sample in a study of T cells in Graves' hyperthyroidism and ophthalmopathy. TCRdb called the multiplex PCR reads again in MiXCR, with one record for every CDR3 protein. This table holds a few hundred thousand distinct CDR3 sequences, approximately 15% found once. Sequencing was carried out using blood. The source is a woman under 40 with Graves' hyperthyroidism that later progressed to Graves' ophthalmopathy. Both conserved end residues are part of each CDR3. Each record gives: D gene, V gene, J gene, CDR3 protein. A D gene is named only where the DNA matches it firmly.

D: TRBD2
V: TRBV27
J: TRBJ2-7
CDR3: CASSLSGLAGDYEQYF

D: .
V: TRBV27
J: TRBJ1-2
CDR3: CASSVTGSYEGYTF

D: .
V: TRBV6-1
J: TRBJ1-1
CDR3: CASSEAFRTEAFF

D: TRBD1
V: TRBV14
J: TRBJ2-7
CDR3: CAILWRDRSSYEQYF

D: TRBD1
V: TRBV6-2/TRBV6-3
J: TRBJ2-2
CDR3: CASSYSGDRLYNTGELFF

D: .
V: TRBV4-1
J: TRBJ1-1
CDR3: CASSQVGRQEGGEAFF

D: .
V: TRBV7-2
J: TRBJ1-2
CDR3: CASSLAPTDYGYTF

D: .
V: TRBV3-1
J: TRBJ2-2
CDR3: CASSQETNTGELFF

D: TRBD1
V: TRBV28
J: TRBJ2-3
CDR3: CASSPQHGTASVDTQYF

D: .
V: TRBV5-4
J: TRBJ1-2
CDR3: CASTLDRELNGYTF

D: TRBD1
V: TRBV29-1
J: TRBJ2-7
CDR3: CSVPTGTGGYEQYF

D: .
V: TRBV28
J: TRBJ1-1
CDR3: CASSSGPGGTEAFF

D: .
V: TRBV30
J: TRBJ1-1
CDR3: CAWKVDTEAFF

D: .
V: TRBV11-2
J: TRBJ2-2
CDR3: CASSRLQGGELFF

D: .
V: TRBV15
J: TRBJ1-1
CDR3: CATGGQFMNTEAFF

D: TRBD1
V: TRBV20-1
J: TRBJ1-2
CDR3: CSGGTADYGYTF

D: .
V: TRBV12-5
J: TRBJ2-5
CDR3: CASVPGTRQETQYF

D: .
V: TRBV2
J: TRBJ1-2
CDR3: CASRNDGTNYGYTF

D: TRBD1
V: TRBV11-3
J: TRBJ2-7
CDR3: CASSLARGQSYEQYF

D: TRBD1
V: TRBV10-2
J: TRBJ1-1
CDR3: CASSEQTTGKTEAFF

D: .
V: TRBV12-3/TRBV12-4
J: TRBJ2-1
CDR3: CASSTWDEQFF

D: TRBD1
V: TRBV30
J: TRBJ2-7
CDR3: CAFGTGVYQEQYF

D: TRBD1
V: TRBV6-2/TRBV6-3
J: TRBJ2-3
CDR3: CASIGVDRGWDTQYF

D: TRBD2
V: TRBV4-1
J: TRBJ2-7
CDR3: CVSSQGRTSSLLREQYF

D: TRBD2
V: TRBV20-1
J: TRBJ2-5
CDR3: CSLGTSPNSETQYF

D: TRBD1
V: TRBV9
J: TRBJ1-1
CDR3: CASSGTGTGNTEAFF

D: .
V: TRBV11-3
J: TRBJ2-5
CDR3: CASSLRGPKGETQYF

D: .
V: TRBV29-1
J: TRBJ2-1
CDR3: CSVAEYNEQFF

D: .
V: TRBV7-8
J: TRBJ2-2
CDR3: CASSLDRATGELFF